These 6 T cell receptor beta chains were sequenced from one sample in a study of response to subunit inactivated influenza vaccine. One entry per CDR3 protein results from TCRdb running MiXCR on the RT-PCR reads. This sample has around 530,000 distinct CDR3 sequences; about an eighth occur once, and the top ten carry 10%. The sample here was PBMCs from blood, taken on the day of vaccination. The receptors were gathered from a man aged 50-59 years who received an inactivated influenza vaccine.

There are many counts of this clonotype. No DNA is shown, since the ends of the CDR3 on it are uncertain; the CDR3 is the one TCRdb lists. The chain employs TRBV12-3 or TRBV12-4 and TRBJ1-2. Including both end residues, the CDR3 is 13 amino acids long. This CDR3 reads CASSFGAGGDYTF.

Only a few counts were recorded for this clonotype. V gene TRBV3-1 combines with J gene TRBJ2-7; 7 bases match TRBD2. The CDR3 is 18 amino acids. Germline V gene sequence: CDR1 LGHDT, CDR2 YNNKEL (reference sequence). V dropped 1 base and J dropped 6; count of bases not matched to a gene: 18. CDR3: CASSQVGIAGATLGEQYF. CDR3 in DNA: TGTGCCAGCAGCCAAGTCGGTATAGCGGGCGCCACCTTGGGCGAGCAGTACTTC.

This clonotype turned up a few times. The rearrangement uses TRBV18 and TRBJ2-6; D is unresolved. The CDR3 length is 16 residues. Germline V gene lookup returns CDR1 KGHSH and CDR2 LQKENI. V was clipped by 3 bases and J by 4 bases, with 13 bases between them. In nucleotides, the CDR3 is TGTGCCAGCTCACCCCGTTGGGCCAGGGGGGCCAACGTCCTGACTTTC. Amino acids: CASSPRWARGANVLTF.

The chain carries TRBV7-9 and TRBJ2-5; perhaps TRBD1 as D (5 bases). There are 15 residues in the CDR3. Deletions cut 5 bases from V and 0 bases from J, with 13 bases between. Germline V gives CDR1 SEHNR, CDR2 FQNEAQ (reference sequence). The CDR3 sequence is CASSPAGLDQETQYF. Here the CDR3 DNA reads TGTGCCAGCAGCCCAGCAGGGCTAGACCAAGAGACCCAGTACTTC.

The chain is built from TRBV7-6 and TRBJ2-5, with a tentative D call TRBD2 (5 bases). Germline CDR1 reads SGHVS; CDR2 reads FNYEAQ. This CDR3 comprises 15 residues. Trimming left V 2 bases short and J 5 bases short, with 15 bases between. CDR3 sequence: CASSLKIEGWETQYF. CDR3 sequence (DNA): TGTGCCAGCAGCTTAAAGATAGAGGGTTGGGAGACCCAGTACTTC.

The CDR3 DNA reads as TGTGCCAGCAGCGCCCGGACTAGCGGCTACGAGCAGTACTTC. Translation gives CASSARTSGYEQYF. The V call is TRBV7-2, the J call TRBJ2-7, with 10 bases identical to TRBD2. The trim removed 5 bases at V and 3 bases at J, leaving 4 bases unmatched. CDR3 length: 14 residues. CDR1 is SGHTA, CDR2 FQGNSA, per germline.